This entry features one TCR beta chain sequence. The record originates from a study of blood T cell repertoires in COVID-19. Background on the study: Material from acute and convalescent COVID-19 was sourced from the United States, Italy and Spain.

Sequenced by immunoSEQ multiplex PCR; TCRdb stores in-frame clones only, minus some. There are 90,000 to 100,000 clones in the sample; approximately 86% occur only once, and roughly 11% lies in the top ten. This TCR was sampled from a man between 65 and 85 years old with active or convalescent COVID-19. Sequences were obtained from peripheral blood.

This CDR3 is CASSLVGVDLGYTF. The CDR3, as DNA: TGTGCCAGTAGCCTAGTGGGTGTCGATCTTGGCTACACCTTC. This sequence joins TRBV19 and TRBJ1-2; D ambiguous. Trimming removed 6 bases at V and 7 bases at J, with 18 bases between. The CDR3 loop spans 14 amino acids. Germline loops: CDR1 LNHDA, CDR2 SQIVND (reference sequence).